Listed below are T cell receptor beta chains from one sample, sequenced in a study of post-analysis software for immune sequencing data. TCRdb independently ran MiXCR on the PCR reads; one entry per CDR3 protein. The repertoire consists of about 540,000 distinct CDR3 sequences, with around 34% occurring once and the leading ten covering around 6.1%. Input material: blood. The receptor set was obtained from a girl under 18 with multiple sclerosis. The CDR3 runs from the conserved cysteine through the conserved F or W. Each record gives: J gene, V gene, clone size, D gene, CDR3 DNA, CDR3 protein. A D gene is named only where the DNA matches it firmly. Clone size appears in some rows only: once, few, many, or a class for an expanded clone.

J: TRBJ1-6
V: TRBV28
size: -
D: -
DNA: TGTGCCAGCAGTTTAGGGATTGATTCACCCCTCCACTTT
CDR3: CASSLGIDSPLHF

J: TRBJ2-5
V: TRBV10-1
size: few
D: TRBD2
DNA: TGCGCCAGCAGTGAGTCGCCTAGCGGGGGAAAGACCCAGTACTTC
CDR3: CASSESPSGGKTQYF

J: TRBJ1-1
V: TRBV6-1
size: -
D: -
DNA: TGTGCCAGCACCGAGGGGGGGCTGGACACTGAAGCTTTCTTT
CDR3: CASTEGGLDTEAFF

J: TRBJ2-1
V: TRBV2
size: few
D: TRBD1
DNA: TGTGCCAGCAGTGAAGCGCTGAGGGGGCGGCAGTTCTTC
CDR3: CASSEALRGRQFF

J: TRBJ1-6
V: TRBV5-1
size: -
D: -
DNA: TGCGCCAGCAGTCCCGAAACAGGAAACAATTCACCCCTCCACTTT
CDR3: CASSPETGNNSPLHF

J: TRBJ2-3
V: TRBV12-3/TRBV12-4
size: -
D: TRBD1
DNA: TGTGCCAGCGACAGGGCCACAGATACGCAGTATTTT
CDR3: CASDRATDTQYF

J: TRBJ2-3
V: TRBV2
size: few
D: -
DNA: TGTGCCAGCAGGCGTCGGGACTCCGGGACAGATACGCAGTATTTT
CDR3: CASRRRDSGTDTQYF

J: TRBJ1-4
V: TRBV27
size: -
D: -
DNA: TGTGCCAGCAGTGGACACTTCCGGGAGGAAAAACTGTTTTTT
CDR3: CASSGHFREEKLFF

J: TRBJ2-7
V: TRBV5-1
size: many
D: TRBD1
DNA: TGCGCCAGCCAAACCGGGACAGGATCCTACGAGCAGTACTTC
CDR3: CASQTGTGSYEQYF

J: TRBJ1-1
V: TRBV5-1
size: -
D: -
DNA: TGCGCCAGCAGCTTGGCTCCGGGGGCGGACACTGAAGCTTTCTTT
CDR3: CASSLAPGADTEAFF

J: TRBJ2-7
V: TRBV29-1
size: many
D: -
DNA: TGCAGCGTTGCCGTGTCCAGGGCTAACGAGCAGTACTTC
CDR3: CSVAVSRANEQYF

J: TRBJ1-2
V: TRBV6-1
size: -
D: TRBD1
DNA: TGTGCCAGCCTGACAGGGTTCGGTGGCTACACCTTC
CDR3: CASLTGFGGYTF

J: TRBJ1-1
V: TRBV15
size: -
D: -
DNA: TGTGCCACCAGCAGAGATCCTAATGGGGGCACTGAAGCTTTCTTT
CDR3: CATSRDPNGGTEAFF

J: TRBJ2-1
V: TRBV5-6
size: few
D: -
DNA: TGTGCCAGCAGCTTGGATCCTCTGGGTAATGAGCAGTTCTTC
CDR3: CASSLDPLGNEQFF

J: TRBJ2-3
V: TRBV5-4
size: -
D: -
DNA: TGTGCCAGCGGCTTGGGGGCTAGCGATACGCAGTATTTT
CDR3: CASGLGASDTQYF

J: TRBJ2-4
V: TRBV20-1
size: few
D: -
DNA: TGCAGTGCCTGGGTAGAAAAAAACATTCAGTACTTC
CDR3: CSAWVEKNIQYF

J: TRBJ2-3
V: TRBV6-5
size: few
D: TRBD1
DNA: TGTGCCAGCAGTTACCGCGGGACAGGGTTTTCTGATACGCAGTATTTT
CDR3: CASSYRGTGFSDTQYF

J: TRBJ1-2
V: TRBV9
size: few
D: -
DNA: TGTGCCAGCAGCGTCTTGGGGGGCTATGGCTACACCTTC
CDR3: CASSVLGGYGYTF

J: TRBJ1-2
V: TRBV12-3/TRBV12-4
size: -
D: -
DNA: TGTGCCAGCAGCCCCCAACAGACTAATCATGGCTACACCTTC
CDR3: CASSPQQTNHGYTF

J: TRBJ1-5
V: TRBV9
size: -
D: TRBD1
DNA: TGTGCCAGCAGCGACCGGGACAGTAATCAGCCCCAGCATTTT
CDR3: CASSDRDSNQPQHF

J: TRBJ2-5
V: TRBV9
size: few
D: TRBD2
DNA: TGTGCCAGCAGCAAGGGACTAGCGGAAGAGACCCAGTACTTC
CDR3: CASSKGLAEETQYF

J: TRBJ2-3
V: TRBV9
size: -
D: TRBD2
DNA: TGTGCCAGCAGCGTAGGAGCTAGCGGGGGGCCCACAGATACGCAGTATTTT
CDR3: CASSVGASGGPTDTQYF

J: TRBJ1-5
V: TRBV7-9
size: once
D: TRBD1
DNA: TGTGCCAGCAGCTTGGGGACAGTTCAGCCCCAGCATTTT
CDR3: CASSLGTVQPQHF

J: TRBJ2-1
V: TRBV7-3
size: few
D: -
DNA: TGTGCCAGCAGCTTAAGCGCGAGCTCCTACAATGAGCAGTTCTTC
CDR3: CASSLSASSYNEQFF

J: TRBJ1-5
V: TRBV12-3/TRBV12-4
size: -
D: -
DNA: TGTGCCAGCAGTTTAGCCGGTTTACCCCTGTTCCTACAGCCCCAGCATTTT
CDR3: CASSLAGLPLFLQPQHF

J: TRBJ2-7
V: TRBV7-9
size: -
D: TRBD1
DNA: TGTGCCAGCAGCTTAGCGGTCGGGACAGCATCCTACGAGCAGTACTTC
CDR3: CASSLAVGTASYEQYF

J: TRBJ2-4
V: TRBV3-1
size: -
D: -
DNA: TGTGCCAGCAGTCAAGGGTCTGGTTACAAGCAGTACTTC
CDR3: CASSQGSGYKQYF

J: TRBJ1-2
V: TRBV5-1
size: once
D: TRBD1
DNA: TGCGCCAGCAGCCCCATCGAGATGGGACAGGGGGCTGGCTACACCTTC
CDR3: CASSPIEMGQGAGYTF

J: TRBJ1-2
V: TRBV5-1
size: many
D: -
DNA: TGCGCCAGCAGCCGGGGACAAGTTGGGCTCTATGGCTACACCTTC
CDR3: CASSRGQVGLYGYTF

J: TRBJ1-2
V: TRBV13
size: -
D: -
DNA: TGTGCCAGCAGCTTAGGCCAGGGGCAGGTCTATGGCTACACCTTC
CDR3: CASSLGQGQVYGYTF

J: TRBJ2-1
V: TRBV20-1
size: few
D: TRBD2
DNA: TGCAGTGCTAGGGTTAGCGGGGGGATCCTAAGAAGCTCCTACAATGAGCAGTTCTTC
CDR3: CSARVSGGILRSSYNEQFF

J: TRBJ2-5
V: TRBV6-5
size: -
D: -
DNA: TGTGCCAGCAGTTATGGATTTGGGGGCCACGAGTACTTC
CDR3: CASSYGFGGHEYF

J: TRBJ1-6
V: TRBV4-1
size: few
D: -
DNA: TGCGCCAGCAGCCAACCAGGGGTTTCACCCCTCCACTTT
CDR3: CASSQPGVSPLHF

J: TRBJ1-4
V: TRBV6-5
size: -
D: -
DNA: TGTGCCAGCAGTTACTCGAGCCCGCGAAATGAAAAACTGTTTTTT
CDR3: CASSYSSPRNEKLFF

J: TRBJ2-7
V: TRBV10-2
size: few
D: TRBD1
DNA: TGCGCCAGCCTAGGCGGACAGGGAACCTACGAGCAGTACTTC
CDR3: CASLGGQGTYEQYF

J: TRBJ2-3
V: TRBV3-1
size: many
D: -
DNA: TGTGCCAGCAGCCAAGATGCGAGCACAGATACGCAGTATTTT
CDR3: CASSQDASTDTQYF

J: TRBJ2-1
V: TRBV20-1
size: few
D: -
DNA: TGCAGTGCTAGCCCTGGGGTCTATGAGCAGTTCTTC
CDR3: CSASPGVYEQFF

J: TRBJ2-7
V: TRBV7-8
size: -
D: -
DNA: TGTGCCAGCAGCTTAGGCCGGGCGACCTCCTACGAGCAGTACTTC
CDR3: CASSLGRATSYEQYF

J: TRBJ2-5
V: TRBV2
size: few
D: -
DNA: TGTGCCAGCAGTGCACCAAACCAAGAGACCCAGTACTTC
CDR3: CASSAPNQETQYF

J: TRBJ2-1
V: TRBV18
size: -
D: TRBD2
DNA: TGTGCCAGCTCACCCGTCCGGGGAGGGTACAATGAGCAGTTCTTC
CDR3: CASSPVRGGYNEQFF

J: TRBJ1-1
V: TRBV28
size: -
D: TRBD1
DNA: TGTGCCAGCAGTCCGCTAGGACAGGGGATGAACACTGAAGCTTTCTTT
CDR3: CASSPLGQGMNTEAFF

J: TRBJ2-7
V: TRBV29-1
size: -
D: -
DNA: TGCAGCGTTCAAGCGAGGGCAGCTACCTACGAGCAGTACTTC
CDR3: CSVQARAATYEQYF

J: TRBJ1-1
V: TRBV29-1
size: few
D: -
DNA: TGCAGCGTTGAGAAAGGGAGCATCACTGAAGCTTTCTTT
CDR3: CSVEKGSITEAFF

J: TRBJ2-6
V: TRBV5-1
size: -
D: TRBD1
DNA: TGCGCCAGCAGCTTGGGACAGGGCTCTGCTGGGGCCAACGTCCTGACTTTC
CDR3: CASSLGQGSAGANVLTF

J: TRBJ2-3
V: TRBV12-3/TRBV12-4
size: -
D: -
DNA: TGTGCCAGCAGTTTAGCGGAGGGGGCGGGTAAGAATACGCAGTATTTT
CDR3: CASSLAEGAGKNTQYF

J: TRBJ2-7
V: TRBV4-2
size: -
D: TRBD2
DNA: TGTGCCAGCAGCCAACAGCGGGGCGTAGGCTACGAGCAGTACTTC
CDR3: CASSQQRGVGYEQYF

J: TRBJ2-7
V: TRBV20-1
size: -
D: TRBD2
DNA: TGCAGTGCCCAAGCGGGGGCCTCTTCCTACGAGCAGTACTTC
CDR3: CSAQAGASSYEQYF

J: TRBJ2-5
V: TRBV10-3
size: few
D: TRBD2
DNA: TGTGCCATCAGTGACGTGGTAGCGGGGGGCAAAGAGACCCAGTACTTC
CDR3: CAISDVVAGGKETQYF

J: TRBJ1-6
V: TRBV4-1
size: -
D: -
DNA: TGCGCCAGCAGCGGCTGGGTCGAACTTAATTCACCCCTCCACTTT
CDR3: CASSGWVELNSPLHF

J: TRBJ2-3
V: TRBV19
size: -
D: -
DNA: TGTGCCAGTAAGGGCACTCCCACAGATACGCAGTATTTT
CDR3: CASKGTPTDTQYF

J: TRBJ2-1
V: TRBV7-9
size: few
D: -
DNA: TGTGCCAGCAGCCCCGAGCCTCCGTACAATGAGCAGTTCTTC
CDR3: CASSPEPPYNEQFF